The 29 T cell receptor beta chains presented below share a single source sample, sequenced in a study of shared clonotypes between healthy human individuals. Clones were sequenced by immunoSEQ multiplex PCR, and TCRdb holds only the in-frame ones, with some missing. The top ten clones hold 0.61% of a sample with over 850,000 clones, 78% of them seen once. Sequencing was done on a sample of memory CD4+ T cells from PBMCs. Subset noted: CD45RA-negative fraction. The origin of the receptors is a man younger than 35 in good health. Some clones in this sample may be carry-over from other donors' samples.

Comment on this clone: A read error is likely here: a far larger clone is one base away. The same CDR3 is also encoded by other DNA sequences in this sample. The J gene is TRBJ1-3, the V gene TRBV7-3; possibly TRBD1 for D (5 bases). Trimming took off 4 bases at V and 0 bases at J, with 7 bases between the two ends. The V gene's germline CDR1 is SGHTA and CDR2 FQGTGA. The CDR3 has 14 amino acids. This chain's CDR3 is CASSSGSSGNTIYF. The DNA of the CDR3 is TGTGCCAGCAGCTCAGGGAGCTCTGGAAACACCATATATTTT.

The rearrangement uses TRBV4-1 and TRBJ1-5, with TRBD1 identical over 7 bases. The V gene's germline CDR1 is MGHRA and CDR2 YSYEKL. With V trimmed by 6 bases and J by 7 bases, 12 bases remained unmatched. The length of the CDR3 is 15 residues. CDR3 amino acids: CASSRTTGVKQPQHF. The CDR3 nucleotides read TGCGCCAGCAGTCGAACAACAGGGGTCAAACAGCCCCAGCATTTT.

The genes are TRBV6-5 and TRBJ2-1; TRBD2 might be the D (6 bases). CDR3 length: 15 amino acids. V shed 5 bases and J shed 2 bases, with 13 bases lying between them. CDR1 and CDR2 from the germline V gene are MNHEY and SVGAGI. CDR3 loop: CASSAGTPAYNEQFF. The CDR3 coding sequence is TGTGCCAGCAGTGCCGGGACTCCAGCCTACAATGAGCAGTTCTTC.

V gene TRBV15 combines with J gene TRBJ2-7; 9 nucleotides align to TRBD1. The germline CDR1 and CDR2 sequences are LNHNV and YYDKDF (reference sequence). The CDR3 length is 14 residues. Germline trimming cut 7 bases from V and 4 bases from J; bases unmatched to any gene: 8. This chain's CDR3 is CATKWGQGMYEQYF. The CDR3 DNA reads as TGTGCCACCAAATGGGGACAGGGAATGTACGAGCAGTACTTC.

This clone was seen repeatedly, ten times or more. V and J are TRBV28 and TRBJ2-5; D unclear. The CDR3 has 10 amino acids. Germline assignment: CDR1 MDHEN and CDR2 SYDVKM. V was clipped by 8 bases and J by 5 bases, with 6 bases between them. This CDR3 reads CASGKETQYF. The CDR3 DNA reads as TGTGCCAGCGGGAAGGAGACCCAGTACTTC.

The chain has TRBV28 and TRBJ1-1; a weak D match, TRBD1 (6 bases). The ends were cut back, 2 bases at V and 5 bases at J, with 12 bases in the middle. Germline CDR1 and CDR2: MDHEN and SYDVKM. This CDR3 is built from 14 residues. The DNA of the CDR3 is TGTGCCAGCAGTTTAGTCGGGGGACAAACTGAAGCTTTCTTT. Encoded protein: CASSLVGGQTEAFF.

DNA for the CDR3: TGTGCAAGAAAGACAGGGTGGAACCGGGACAGGGGTGACTATGGCTACACCTTC. Translation: CARKTGWNRDRGDYGYTF. The V and J genes are TRBV12-2 and TRBJ1-2; the tabulated D call, TRBD1, remains unverified against the DNA. TRBV12-2 is reported as a pseudogene. The CDR3 has 18 residues.

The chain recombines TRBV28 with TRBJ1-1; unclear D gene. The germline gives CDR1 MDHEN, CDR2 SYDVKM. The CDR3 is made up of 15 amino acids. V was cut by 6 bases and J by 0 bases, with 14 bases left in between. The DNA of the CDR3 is TGTGCCAGCAGCTCAAGGACGGCCATGAACACTGAAGCTTTCTTT. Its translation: CASSSRTAMNTEAFF.

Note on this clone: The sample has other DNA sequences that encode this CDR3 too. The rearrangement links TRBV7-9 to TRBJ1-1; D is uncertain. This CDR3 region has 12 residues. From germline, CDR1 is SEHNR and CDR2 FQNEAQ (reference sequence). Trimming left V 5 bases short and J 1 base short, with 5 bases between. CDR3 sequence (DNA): TGTGCCAGCAGCCGGGGGAACACTGAAGCTTTCTTT. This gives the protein CASSRGNTEAFF. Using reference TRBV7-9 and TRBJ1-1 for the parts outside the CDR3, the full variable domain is DTGVSQNPRHKITKRGQNVTFRCDPISEHNRLYWYRQTLGQGPEFLTYFQNEAQLEKSRLLSDRFSAERPKGSFSTLEIQRTEQGDSAMYLCASSRGNTEAFFGQGTRLTVV.

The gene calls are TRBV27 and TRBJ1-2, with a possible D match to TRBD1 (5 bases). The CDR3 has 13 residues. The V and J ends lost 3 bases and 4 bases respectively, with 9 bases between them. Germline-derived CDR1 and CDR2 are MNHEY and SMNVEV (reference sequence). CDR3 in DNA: TGTGCCAGCAGTTTTGGGGGATTCTATGGCTACACCTTC. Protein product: CASSFGGFYGYTF.

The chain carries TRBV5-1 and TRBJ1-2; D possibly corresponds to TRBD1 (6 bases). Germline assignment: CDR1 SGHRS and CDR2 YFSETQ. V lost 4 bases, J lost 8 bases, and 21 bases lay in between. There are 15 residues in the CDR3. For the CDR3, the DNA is TGCGCCAGCAGCCCGAGGGTGGGACACCCCGCCGGCTACACCTTC. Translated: CASSPRVGHPAGYTF.

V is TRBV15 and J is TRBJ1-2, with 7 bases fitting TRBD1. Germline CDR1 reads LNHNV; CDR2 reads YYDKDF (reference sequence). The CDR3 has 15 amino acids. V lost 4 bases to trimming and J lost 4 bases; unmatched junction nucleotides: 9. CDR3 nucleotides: TGTGCCACCAGCACAGGGGGGGTGTATATCTATGGCTACACCTTC. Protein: CATSTGGVYIYGYTF.

The CDR3 here is CASSLDRATNEKLFF. In nucleotides, the CDR3 is TGTGCCAGCAGTTTAGACAGGGCAACTAATGAAAAACTGTTTTTT. The rearrangement joins TRBV28 to TRBJ1-4, with TRBD1 identical over 7 bases. V shed 2 bases and J 0 bases; nucleotides not matched to a gene: 0. CDR1 is MDHEN and CDR2 is SYDVKM in the germline V gene. The CDR3 is 15 residues long. The variable domain in full, completed from reference TRBV28 and TRBJ1-4, reads DVKVTQSSRYLVKRTGEKVFLECVQDMDHENMFWYRQDPGLGLRLIYFSYDVKMKEKGDIPEGYSVSREKKERFSLILESASTNQTSMYLCASSLDRATNEKLFFGSGTQLSVL.

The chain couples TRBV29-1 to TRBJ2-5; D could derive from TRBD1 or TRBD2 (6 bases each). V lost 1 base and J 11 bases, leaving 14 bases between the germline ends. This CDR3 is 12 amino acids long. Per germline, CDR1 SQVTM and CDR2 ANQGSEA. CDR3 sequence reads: CSVEAGTREQYF. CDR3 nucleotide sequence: TGCAGCGTTGAAGCTGGGACACGGGAGCAGTACTTC.

The CDR3 DNA reads TGTGCCAGCAGCTCCGTGGGACTAGCGGGAGTCTTGGAGCAGTACTTC. This sequence encodes CASSSVGLAGVLEQYF. The chain combines TRBV5-6 with TRBJ2-7, with 14 bases matching TRBD2. Trimming took 3 bases from V and 7 from J; bases not matched to a gene: 9. The germline gives CDR1 SGHDT, CDR2 YYEEEE. The CDR3 has 16 residues.

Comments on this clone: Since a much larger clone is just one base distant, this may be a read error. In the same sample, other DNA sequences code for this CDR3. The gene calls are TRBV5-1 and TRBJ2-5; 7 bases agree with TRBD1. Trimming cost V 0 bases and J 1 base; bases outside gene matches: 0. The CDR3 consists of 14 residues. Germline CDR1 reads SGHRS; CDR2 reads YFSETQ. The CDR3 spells CASSLGQGQETQYF. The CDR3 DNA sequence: TGCGCCAGCAGCTTGGGACAGGGCCAAGAGACCCAGTACTTC. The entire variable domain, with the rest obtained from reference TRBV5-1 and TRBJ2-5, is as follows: KAGVTQTPRYLIKTRGQQVTLSCSPISGHRSVSWYQQTPGQGLQFLFEYFSETQRNKGNFPGRFSGRQFSNSRSEMNVSTLELGDSALYLCASSLGQGQETQYFGPGTRLLVL.

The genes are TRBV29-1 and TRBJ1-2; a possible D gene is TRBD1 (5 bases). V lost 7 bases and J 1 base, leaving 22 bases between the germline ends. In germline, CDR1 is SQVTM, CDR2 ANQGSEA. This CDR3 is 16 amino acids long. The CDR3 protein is CSASPWGGAYNYGYTF. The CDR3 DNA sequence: TGCAGCGCTAGCCCGTGGGGAGGGGCTTATAACTATGGCTACACCTTC.

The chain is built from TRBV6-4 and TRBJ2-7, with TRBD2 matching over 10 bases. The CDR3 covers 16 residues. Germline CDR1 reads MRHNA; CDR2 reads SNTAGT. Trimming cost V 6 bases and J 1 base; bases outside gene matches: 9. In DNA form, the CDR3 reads TGTGCCAGCAGCTCCGGGGGACTAGCGTGGTCCTACGAGCAGTACTTC. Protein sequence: CASSSGGLAWSYEQYF.

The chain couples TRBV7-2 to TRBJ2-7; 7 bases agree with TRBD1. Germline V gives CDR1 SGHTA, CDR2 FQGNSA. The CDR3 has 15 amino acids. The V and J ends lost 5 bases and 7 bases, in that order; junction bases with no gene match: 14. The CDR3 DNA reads TGTGCCAGCAGCCCGGTCAGGGAGCCCAGGGGGGAGCAGTACTTC. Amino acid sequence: CASSPVREPRGEQYF.

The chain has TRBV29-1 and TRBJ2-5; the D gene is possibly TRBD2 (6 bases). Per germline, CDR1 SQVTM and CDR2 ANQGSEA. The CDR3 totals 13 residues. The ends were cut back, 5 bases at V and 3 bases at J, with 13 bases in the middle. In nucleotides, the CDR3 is TGCAGCGTTTCGGCGGGGTCCGAAGAGACCCAGTACTTC. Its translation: CSVSAGSEETQYF.

CDR3 DNA: TGTGCCTGGAGTGTGGGACTAGCGGTCGGCAATGAGCAGTTCTTC. Its translation: CAWSVGLAVGNEQFF. The rearrangement joins TRBV30 to TRBJ2-1, with 11 bases that match TRBD2. Looked up from germline, CDR1 is GTSNPN and CDR2 is SVGIG (reference sequence). Trimming cost V 0 bases and J 6 bases; bases outside gene matches: 4. The CDR3 is 15 amino acids.

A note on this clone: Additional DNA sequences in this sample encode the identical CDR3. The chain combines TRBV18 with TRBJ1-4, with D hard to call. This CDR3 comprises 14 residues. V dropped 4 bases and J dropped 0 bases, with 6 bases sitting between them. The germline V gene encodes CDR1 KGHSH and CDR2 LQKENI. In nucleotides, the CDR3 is TGTGCCAGCTCACAGGGAGCAACTAATGAAAAACTGTTTTTT. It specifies CASSQGATNEKLFF.

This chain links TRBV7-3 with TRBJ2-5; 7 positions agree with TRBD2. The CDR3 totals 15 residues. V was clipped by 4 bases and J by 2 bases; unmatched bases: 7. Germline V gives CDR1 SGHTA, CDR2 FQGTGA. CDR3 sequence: CASSSLAGPQETQYF. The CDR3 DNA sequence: TGTGCCAGCAGCTCCTTAGCGGGTCCACAAGAGACCCAGTACTTC.

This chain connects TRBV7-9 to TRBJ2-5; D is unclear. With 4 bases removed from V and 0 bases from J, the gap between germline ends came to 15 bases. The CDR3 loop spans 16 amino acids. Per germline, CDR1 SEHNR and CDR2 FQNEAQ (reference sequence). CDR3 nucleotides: TGTGCCAGCAGCTATTATGGCGACGGGTACCAAGAGACCCAGTACTTC. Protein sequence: CASSYYGDGYQETQYF.

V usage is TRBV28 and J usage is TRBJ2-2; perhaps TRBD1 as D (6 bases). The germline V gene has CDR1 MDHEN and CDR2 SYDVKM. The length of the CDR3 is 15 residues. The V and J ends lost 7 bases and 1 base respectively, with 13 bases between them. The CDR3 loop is CASTSGVLNTGELFF. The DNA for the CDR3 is TGTGCCAGCACCTCAGGGGTACTGAACACCGGGGAGCTGTTTTTT.

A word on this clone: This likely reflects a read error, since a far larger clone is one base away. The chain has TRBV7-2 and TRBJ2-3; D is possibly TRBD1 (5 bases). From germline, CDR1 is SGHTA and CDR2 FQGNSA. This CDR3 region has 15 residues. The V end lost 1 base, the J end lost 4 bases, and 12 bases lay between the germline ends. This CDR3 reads CASSLGRELADTQYF. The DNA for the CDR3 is TGTGCCAGCAGCTTAGGCAGGGAACTCGCAGATACGCAGTATTTT. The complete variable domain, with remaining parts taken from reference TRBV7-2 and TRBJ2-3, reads GAGVSQSPSNKVTEKGKDVELRCDPISGHTALYWYRQSLGQGLEFLIYFQGNSAPDKSGLPSDRFSAERTGGSVSTLTIQRTQQEDSAVYLCASSLGRELADTQYFGPGTRLTVL.

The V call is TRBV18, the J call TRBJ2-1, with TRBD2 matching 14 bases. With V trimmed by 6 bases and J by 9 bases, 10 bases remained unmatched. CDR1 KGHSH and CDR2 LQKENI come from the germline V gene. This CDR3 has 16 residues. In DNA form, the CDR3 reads TGTGCCAGCTCGACTGGGACTAGCGGGAGAATCAGTGAGCAGTTCTTC. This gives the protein CASSTGTSGRISEQFF.

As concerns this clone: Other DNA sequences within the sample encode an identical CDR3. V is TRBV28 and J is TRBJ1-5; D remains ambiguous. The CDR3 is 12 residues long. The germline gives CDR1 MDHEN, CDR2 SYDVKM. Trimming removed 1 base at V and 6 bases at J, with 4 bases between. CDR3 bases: TGTGCCAGCAGTTTATACGGTCAGCCCCAGCATTTT. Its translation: CASSLYGQPQHF.

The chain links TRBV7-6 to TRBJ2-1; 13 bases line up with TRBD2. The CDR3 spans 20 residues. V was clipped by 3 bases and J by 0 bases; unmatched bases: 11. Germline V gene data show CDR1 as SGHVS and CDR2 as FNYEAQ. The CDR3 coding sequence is TGTGCCAGCAGCTTGGGGCATGGGACTAGCGGGACTTACTCCTACAATGAGCAGTTCTTC. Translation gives CASSLGHGTSGTYSYNEQFF.